This T cell receptor (beta chain) was recorded in a study of blood T cell repertoires in COVID-19. Study-level background: From the United States, Italy and Spain came samples of acute and convalescent COVID-19. Sample material is recorded as cDNA or gDNA derived from T cells, B-cell-depleted T cells, or PBMCs.

Authors' methods: Reference gene primers were amplified, and this amplification served to estimate nucleated cell counts. Generated by immunoSEQ multiplex PCR, the TCRdb table keeps only in-frame clones and is missing some. That table supplies the V and J calls and clone size; D and trimming were determined from the DNA. The sample records fewer than 500,000 clones, around nine tenths being singletons. This CDR3 comprises 18 residues. Trimming took 4 bases from V and 5 from J, leaving 24 bases between them. The V gene's germline CDR1 is LNHDA and CDR2 SQIVND (reference sequence). The chain combines TRBV19 with TRBJ1-5; D is unresolved. Sequencing was done on a sample of peripheral blood. This TCR came from a woman in her 30s with acute or convalescent COVID-19. In nucleotides, the CDR3 is TGTGCCAGTAGTACCCTACCGATCGCCCCCGATGTGTATCAGCCCCAGCATTTT. This codes for CASSTLPIAPDVYQPQHF.